The source of this T cell receptor beta chain is a study of cytomegalovirus exposure and HLA in healthy donors (dated by TCRdb to between 2016 and 2019). As for the study more broadly: An earlier analysis of several hundred of the donors reported about 250 Gb of sequence data and roughly 110 million unique TCR beta sequences from some 180 million T cells. Every discovery cohort repertoire had been produced on one sequencing platform. A handful of DR-DQ haplotypes were handled as single units for association and clustering because linkage in the cohort was strong. To study patterns of TCR occurrence, a later analysis re-analyzed previously published TCR beta repertoires from 500 to 850 donors and added high-resolution HLA genotyping. To predict cytomegalovirus infection status, the study brought together high-throughput TCR immunosequencing, statistical association of individual TCRs with disease status, and machine learning. The study aimed to test whether signatures of past pathogen exposure could be identified by cataloging public T cell receptors. The genetic ancestry cluster associated with self-reported Caucasian donors included over 80% of the roughly 390 genotyped donors. An earlier analysis of 450 to 750 of the donors used high-throughput TCR beta sequencing to judge whether each TCR beta V gene segment behaved as functional or pseudogenic. A later genetic analysis used genome-wide SNP genotypes for 398 of the 666 donors, treating that subset as a discovery cohort. Alongside the repertoire data, information on donor age, sex, ethnicity and CMV serostatus was compiled. Among 398 genotyped donors of the cohort, an average of approximately 230,000 unique TCR beta nucleotide sequences were sequenced per donor, around 20% of them non-productive. In addition to the first cohort of around 670 subjects, a separate validation cohort of approximately 120 different subjects was used. HLA typing included class I and class II loci at four-digit resolution. The number of donors typed differed by locus, with 629-630 for A, B, C, DRB1 and DQB1, 522 for DQA1, 600 to 610 for DPA1, and approximately 470 for DPB1. Using immunosequencing, the study profiled T cell repertoires from approximately 700 subjects and related those repertoires to cytomegalovirus serostatus. An early release that covered about 600 HLA-typed donors contained 250 to 350 gigabases of sequencing data and 80 million or so unique TCR sequences. In the later analysis, no new phenotypic data were used to find candidate immune exposures; instead, reliance was placed on TCR beta sequences and their occurrence across donors.

Points the paper makes about the study in general: In an earlier analysis of some 540 of the donors, most TCR beta V segments appeared in productive rearrangements about 90% or about 30% of the time, broadly matching IMGT annotations. Most TCR sequences were observed very rarely across donors, whereas some public TCRs were present in many individuals. In this cohort, only TCR beta chains were sequenced, and detectable features were limited by the absence of alpha or paired-chain data. Correlated functional status among segregating V segments might be attributable to linkage disequilibrium, but an unknown experimental factor could not be ruled out. An association between a missense DCLRE1C variant and V-gene and J-gene trimming of TCR beta chains was found in a later genetic analysis and replicated in an independent cohort. According to a later analysis, parvovirus B19, influenza, CMV and Epstein-Barr virus appeared linked to several top co-occurrence clusters. Compared with the 666-donor mean, donors in an Asian-associated ancestry cluster had fewer N-insertions in productive TCRs, according to a later genetic analysis. In a later analysis, HLA-associated TCR beta chains showed more clonal expansion and lower generation probabilities than non-associated chains that were equally common. Some IMGT-functional V segments, including TRBV6-2 and TRBV6-3, could not be distinguished by the 87-base-pair reads and were therefore excluded. A later analysis associated 16,951 TCR beta sequences with specific HLA alleles at a false discovery rate of 0.05. Presence/absence analyses assumed roughly uniform sequencing depth across donors, an assumption that may not hold. For the cohort, immune exposure information was limited to CMV serostatus. A further reported finding was that TCR beta sequences accurately predicted the HLA-A and HLA-B alleles for most subjects in the first cohort. It was suggested by the authors that the approach could potentially be generalized to other disease states and immunological phenotypes. In both the original and validation cohorts, the classifier was reported to diagnose cytomegalovirus status with high specificity and sensitivity. Strong co-occurrence of HLA alleles, especially DR and DQ, made assigning TCR associations to individual alleles difficult. A few of the identified cytomegalovirus-associated TCR beta chains were confirmed in vitro to be specific for cytomegalovirus antigens. According to a later analysis, most CMV-associated TCR beta chains appeared to be HLA-restricted, and the HLA associations seemed to be driven largely by CMV exposure. HLA typing was unavailable for some donors at each locus, so association tests used only the typed subset. A cluster of highly shared sequence variants was judged likely to be a technical artifact of the sequencing pipeline. A total of 150 to 200 TCR beta chains were listed by the study as associated with cytomegalovirus. A later analysis found that TCR association rates varied across HLA loci, with DRB1 alleles showing the most associated TCRs and HLA-C alleles the fewest. About 17 rarely observed V segments, including chromosome 9 orphons, were excluded from the earlier analysis of some 590 of the donors because counts were too low.

V loses 5 bases of germline sequence and J loses 2 bases, and the interval between the two ends is 13 bases. The CDR3 runs 14 residues from the cysteine to the phenylalanine. The retained sequence is limited to the CDR3, 42 bases, with the frame set at the first base. CDR1 and CDR2 are read off the germline V gene as SGHTA and FQGNSA. Library preparation used the immunoSEQ multiplex PCR assay. A mixture of 60 forward primers for TCR Vbeta segments and 13 reverse primers for TCR Jbeta segments was used in the multiplex PCR. A multiplex PCR assay on genomic DNA amplified the CDR3 region of rearranged TCR beta genes. The amplified TCR beta libraries were sequenced on the Illumina HiSeq System as 87-base-pair reads. The study's processing was this. A later analysis counted approximately 76 million unique TCR beta chains across the 550 to 800 repertoires, and some 11 million of these chains were shared by at least two donors. To remove PCR and sequencing errors, raw reads were error-corrected and collapsed into unique sequences using a nearest-neighbor algorithm that merged closely related sequences. Alignment of CDR3 sequences to IMGT reference sequences was used to assign V, D and J gene segments. For a sequence to be retained, a match of at least six nucleotides was required to both a V gene segment and a J gene segment. A rearrangement counted as productive if the CDR3 had no stop codons and remained in frame with V and J, and every other rearrangement counted as non-productive. Following IMGT convention, CDR3 was defined as the stretch from the second conserved V-encoded cysteine to the conserved J-encoded phenylalanine. In an earlier analysis of around 570 of the donors, sequences lacking an unambiguous match to a single V gene segment were excluded. An earlier analysis of fewer than 750 of the donors classified V segments as functional when productive rearrangements were above 56.7% and as segregating when the standard deviation between donors was above 5%. To diagnose cytomegalovirus status from the catalog of TCR beta chain sequences, a statistical classification framework was built. In a later analysis, V and J genes were assigned by comparing TCR nucleotide sequences against IMGT/GENE-DB human TR gene sequences. A later analysis assigned CDR3 sequences and most-parsimonious VDJ recombination scenarios with the TCRdist pipeline. In a later analysis, every TCR beta chain was defined by the combination of its CDR3 amino acid sequence and its V-gene family, and reads without a unique V-gene family were dropped. In a later analysis, nearly 600 highly shared, low-generation-probability nucleotide sequences were removed to address suspected cross-contamination and a sequencing artifact. A later analysis calculated a clonal expansion index for each public chain from normalized within-repertoire ranks of inferred template counts. In a later analysis, generation probabilities were computed with a VDJ recombination model fitted to out-of-frame rearrangements, and the resulting probabilities were checked against IGoR. A later analysis scored TCR-TCR, TCR-HLA and TCR-CMV co-occurrence with hypergeometric tests, applying a repertoire-size bias correction to TCR pairs. In a later analysis, false discovery rates were estimated by permuting HLA or CMV assignments 20 times. A later analysis grouped co-occurring TCRs with DBSCAN, adding TCRdist sequence similarity when clustering within HLA-allele-positive subsets. Co-occurrence clustering excluded repertoires with fewer than 30,000 or more than 120,000 public chains, plus five with anomalous nucleotide sharing. TCRdb mirrors the immuneACCESS table, restricted to in-frame sequences. Some clones are absent from its copies; in checked studies, under half trace to an unresolved V gene, and the reason for the others is unknown. V and J calls and clone size come straight from that table; D and trimming were deduced from the DNA. In all, the sample holds around 150,000 clones, and 65% to 85% of those were seen once. Of the sample, under 1.5% is held by the ten largest clones.

To note about this clone: Its antigen is not yet known. No much larger clonotype is one base removed from it; base qualities were not supplied.

In total, 600 or so healthy bone marrow donors made up the cohort. At the time of sampling, every cohort member was nominally healthy, though immune exposures that went unrecorded were likely present. The donor tested CMV seronegative, placing the donor among the 300 to 450 seronegative members of the cohort. Each donor provided a peripheral blood sample, and peripheral blood mononuclear cells were used for TCR beta sequencing. The Qiagen DNeasy Blood Extraction Kit was used to extract genomic DNA from the blood cell samples. The V and J genes are TRBV7-2 and TRBJ2-7; TRBD1 is a possible D gene, resting on 6 matching bases. The sequenced material came from PBMCs. The TCR was taken from a man aged 60-69 years in good health and CMV-seronegative. The DNA is TGTGCCAGCAGCAGATGGACAGCAGCCTACGAGCAGTACTTC. It is translated as CASSRWTAAYEQYF.